This paragraph reports one TCR beta chain. The data were obtained in a study of blood T cell repertoires in COVID-19. Overall study: Sites across the United States, Italy and Spain contributed samples from acute and convalescent COVID-19.

In the original processing: For nucleated cells, counts were estimated from reference gene primer amplification. Sequenced by immunoSEQ multiplex PCR; TCRdb stores in-frame clones only, minus some. V, J and clone size were drawn from that table, and D and trimming were deduced from the DNA. The sample consists of about 170,000 clones, 88% of them appearing once. The CDR3 extends over 18 amino acids. CDR1 LGHDT and CDR2 YNNKEL come from the germline V gene (reference sequence). Germline trimming cut 2 bases from V and 2 bases from J; bases unmatched to any gene: 7. The sequence derives from a man over 45 who had recovered from COVID-19. The chain recombines TRBV3-1 (or the pseudogene TRBV3-2) with TRBJ1-4; TRBD1 agrees at 11 bases. The sample was peripheral blood. CDR3 protein: CASSQWTGGRRTNEKLFF. CDR3 nucleotides: TGTGCCAGCAGCCAATGGACAGGGGGCAGGAGGACTAATGAAAAACTGTTTTTT.